One sample yielded the 31 T cell receptor beta chains listed below, sequenced in a study of blood T cell repertoires in COVID-19. The table came from immunoSEQ multiplex PCR; TCRdb's copy has only in-frame clones and leaves some out. The table includes about 250,000 clones, around 82% detected once. Sequencing was done on a sample of PBMCs or T cells enriched from blood (not recorded which). The source is a middle-aged man who had recovered from COVID-19.

V and J are TRBV2 and TRBJ1-6; D remains ambiguous. V dropped 4 bases and J dropped 9 bases, with 10 bases sitting between them. CDR3 length: 13 amino acids. Germline values: CDR1 SNHLY, CDR2 FYNNEI. CDR3 region: CASSGSGSSPLHF. Written as DNA, the CDR3 is TGTGCCAGCAGTGGATCAGGTTCTTCACCCCTCCACTTT. The full variable domain, completed using reference TRBV2 and TRBJ1-6, is EPEVTQTPSHQVTQMGQEVILRCVPISNHLYFYWYRQILGQKVEFLVSFYNNEISEKSEIFDDQFSVERPDGSNFTLKIRSTKLEDSAMYFCASSGSGSSPLHFGNGTRLTVT.

The chain carries TRBV27 and TRBJ1-2; 8 bases fit TRBD1. The CDR3 runs 15 residues. The germline CDR1 and CDR2 sequences are MNHEY and SMNVEV (reference sequence). The junction had 10 bases not matched to a gene; V was cut back by 6 bases and J by 4 bases. The CDR3 nucleotides are TGTGCCAGCAGCCCCCGACAGGGGTCAGGCTATGGCTACACCTTC. Its protein is CASSPRQGSGYGYTF.

This chain connects TRBV6-5 to TRBJ2-1, with 10 bases that match TRBD2. With 6 bases clipped from V and 3 bases from J, the junction kept 5 bases outside the gene matches. The CDR3 is made up of 15 amino acids. Looked up from germline, CDR1 is MNHEY and CDR2 is SVGAGI. The CDR3 bases are TGTGCCAGCAGCATAGCGGGAGGCCTCTACAATGAGCAGTTCTTC. Protein sequence: CASSIAGGLYNEQFF.

This clone was counted once. The rearrangement uses TRBV28 and TRBJ1-3, with 8 bases identical to TRBD1. V lost 4 bases and J lost 3; bases outside the gene matches: 2. The CDR3 has 14 residues. Germline V lookup: CDR1 MDHEN, CDR2 SYDVKM. The CDR3 DNA follows: TGTGCCAGCAGTTCGACAGGGGTTGGAAACACCATATATTTT. This codes for CASSSTGVGNTIYF.

The genes are TRBV19 and TRBJ2-3, with D maybe TRBD2 (5 bases). The germline CDR1 and CDR2 sequences are LNHDA and SQIVND (reference sequence). The length of the CDR3 is 13 residues. The ends were cut back, 2 bases at V and 6 bases at J, with 9 bases in the middle. CDR3 residues: CASSITRFDTQYF. The DNA of the CDR3 is TGTGCCAGTAGTATAACTAGGTTTGATACGCAGTATTTT.

This chain uses TRBV4-1 with TRBJ2-7, with D maybe TRBD2 (6 bases). V was trimmed by 2 bases and J by 3 bases, leaving 14 bases between them. The CDR3 extends over 15 amino acids. Germline V gene lookup returns CDR1 MGHRA and CDR2 YSYEKL. The CDR3 coding sequence is TGCGCCAGCAGCCAACTTTGGGGGGTAAGCTACGAGCAGTACTTC. Translated: CASSQLWGVSYEQYF.

The chain links TRBV5-4 to TRBJ1-1, with D uncertain. Per the germline V gene, CDR1 is SGHNT and CDR2 is YYREEE (reference sequence). The CDR3 contains 14 residues. V dropped 5 bases and J dropped 1 base, with 12 bases sitting between them. CDR3 sequence (DNA): TGTGCCAGCAGGAATGGGTGGGCGAACACTGAAGCTTTCTTT. Translation gives CASRNGWANTEAFF.

This rearrangement joins TRBV7-3 to TRBJ2-1; weak D call: TRBD1 (6 bases). V gave up 4 bases and J gave up 4 bases, with 17 bases separating them. The germline V gene encodes CDR1 SGHTA and CDR2 FQGTGA. The CDR3 length is 16 residues. CDR3 protein: CASSSRGTLLYNEQFF. As DNA, the CDR3 is TGTGCCAGCAGCTCGAGGGGGACCTTGCTTTACAATGAGCAGTTCTTC. The whole variable domain, remainder taken from reference TRBV7-3 and TRBJ2-1, is GAGVSQTPSNKVTEKGKYVELRCDPISGHTALYWYRQSLGQGPEFLIYFQGTGAADDSGLPNDRFFAVRPEGSVSTLKIQRTERGDSAVYLCASSSRGTLLYNEQFFGPGTRLTVL.

This sequence joins TRBV2 and TRBJ2-2, with 9 bases aligning to TRBD2. V was pared by 3 bases and J by 4 bases, with 3 bases of the junction left unmatched. CDR1 and CDR2 (germline): SNHLY, FYNNEI. The CDR3 runs to 15 residues. This CDR3 is CASSEAGGFTGELFF. The CDR3 coding sequence is TGTGCCAGCAGTGAGGCGGGAGGGTTCACCGGGGAGCTGTTTTTT. Full variable domain (outside the CDR3, taken from reference TRBV2 and TRBJ2-2): EPEVTQTPSHQVTQMGQEVILRCVPISNHLYFYWYRQILGQKVEFLVSFYNNEISEKSEIFDDQFSVERPDGSNFTLKIRSTKLEDSAMYFCASSEAGGFTGELFFGEGSRLTVL.

This chain links TRBV5-1 with TRBJ2-5, with TRBD1 matching 9 bases. J gave up 6 bases and V 0 bases, and 3 bases lay outside the gene matches. From germline, CDR1 is SGHRS and CDR2 YFSETQ. The CDR3 extends over 14 amino acids. The DNA of the CDR3 is TGCGCCAGCAGCTTGGACACAGGGGGCAAGACCCAGTACTTC. Amino acids: CASSLDTGGKTQYF.

This clone was counted only a few times. The rearrangement links TRBV19 to TRBJ1-3, with no clear D. With 4 bases removed from V and 0 bases from J, the gap between germline ends came to 13 bases. This CDR3 is built from 16 residues. In germline, CDR1 is LNHDA, CDR2 SQIVND (reference sequence). The CDR3 region is CASSTAAAYSGNTIYF. The CDR3 nucleotides are TGTGCCAGTAGTACAGCAGCGGCCTACTCTGGAAACACCATATATTTT.

CDR3 nucleotide sequence: TGTGCCAGCAGTCCCGACAGGGCCGGCGGCTACACCTTC. It specifies CASSPDRAGGYTF. V is TRBV12-3 or TRBV12-4 and J is TRBJ1-2; 7 bases align to TRBD1. The CDR3 runs to 13 residues. V gave up 5 bases and J gave up 8 bases; unmatched junction bases: 8.

The CDR3 DNA sequence: TGTGCCAGCAGCTTAGACGTGGGTCTAGCGGGAGAAGAGACCCAGTACTTC. Encoded protein: CASSLDVGLAGEETQYF. The chain couples TRBV11-3 to TRBJ2-5; 10 nucleotides match TRBD2. Trimming took 0 bases from V and 3 from J; bases not matched to a gene: 7. This CDR3 spans 17 amino acids. CDR1 and CDR2 (germline): SGHNT, YENEEA. Looking up the rest from reference TRBV11-3 and TRBJ2-5 gives the full variable domain: EAGVVQSPRYKIIEKKQPVAFWCNPISGHNTLYWYLQNLGQGPELLIRYENEEAVDDSQLPKDRFSAERLKGVDSTLKIQPAELGDSAVYLCASSLDVGLAGEETQYFGPGTRLLVL.

This clone was observed a handful of times. The chain joins TRBV10-1 to TRBJ2-2; tentative D call: TRBD2 (7 bases). This CDR3 has 15 residues. Germline values: CDR1 WNHNN, CDR2 SYGVQD (reference sequence). Trimming took off 0 bases at V and 8 bases at J, with 13 bases between the two ends. CDR3 in amino acids: CASSESPGGSGELFF. In nucleotides, the CDR3 is TGCGCCAGCAGTGAGTCACCGGGGGGCTCGGGGGAGCTGTTTTTT.

V usage is TRBV27 and J usage is TRBJ2-7; 9 bases align to TRBD1. Germline CDR1 reads MNHEY; CDR2 reads SMNVEV (reference sequence). The CDR3 sequence is 15 residues long. The ends lost 2 bases at V and 2 bases at J; junction bases unmatched: 4. CDR3 DNA: TGTGCCAGCAGTTTAGGAGGGGACAGGGCCTACGAGCAGTACTTC. This gives the protein CASSLGGDRAYEQYF.

V and J are TRBV11-3 and TRBJ2-7; D is unresolved. V was shortened by 5 bases and J by 6 bases, with 14 bases between the two germline ends. Germline V gives CDR1 SGHNT, CDR2 YENEEA. This CDR3 has 13 residues. CDR3 nucleotide sequence: TGTGCCAGCAGCCGAGGCTCCCACTCCGAGCAGTACTTC. Its translation: CASSRGSHSEQYF.

In its sample, this clone was seen a few times. The V and J genes are TRBV15 and TRBJ1-1; 8 bases match TRBD1. V shed 4 bases, J shed 1 base, and the junction held 5 bases outside the gene matches. Per the germline V gene, CDR1 is LNHNV and CDR2 is YYDKDF (reference sequence). The CDR3 spans 15 residues. For the CDR3, the DNA is TGTGCCACCAGCAACCCCGGGACAGGGAACACTGAAGCTTTCTTT. Amino acids: CATSNPGTGNTEAFF.

This chain links TRBV5-1 with TRBJ1-2; possible D gene TRBD1, 6 bases. CDR1 and CDR2 from the germline V gene are SGHRS and YFSETQ. The ends were cut back, 3 bases at V and 5 bases at J, with 14 bases in the middle. CDR3 length equals 14 residues. The CDR3 coding sequence is TGCGCCAGCAGCTGGACAGAGCCTCTATATGGCTACACCTTC. Translated: CASSWTEPLYGYTF.

This chain uses TRBV7-8 with TRBJ2-7, with TRBD1 matching over 8 bases. In germline, CDR1 is SGHVS, CDR2 FQNEAQ. CDR3 size: 14 residues. J was trimmed by 3 bases and V by 3 bases; bases with no gene match: 4. CDR3 region: CASSLGQVLYEQYF. The CDR3 region has the DNA TGTGCCAGCAGCTTGGGACAGGTTCTCTACGAGCAGTACTTC. Variable domain in full (rest from reference TRBV7-8 and TRBJ2-7): GAGVSQSPRYKVAKRGQDVALRCDPISGHVSLFWYQQALGQGPEFLTYFQNEAQLDKSGLPSDRFFAERPEGSVSTLKIQRTQQEDSAVYLCASSLGQVLYEQYFGPGTRLTVT.

The chain recombines TRBV27 with TRBJ2-1; 14 bases line up with TRBD2. Germline values: CDR1 MNHEY, CDR2 SMNVEV (reference sequence). The CDR3 sequence is 15 residues long. Germline trimming cut 5 bases from V and 9 bases from J; bases unmatched to any gene: 6. The CDR3 loop reads CASSQTSGRAFEQFF. CDR3 sequence (DNA): TGTGCCAGCAGTCAGACTAGCGGGAGGGCCTTTGAGCAGTTCTTC.

This chain connects TRBV7-6 to TRBJ2-7, with D tentatively TRBD2 (6 bases). The CDR3 has 14 residues. Trimming stripped 0 bases from V and 4 bases from J, with 10 bases between. Germline V gene data show CDR1 as SGHVS and CDR2 as FNYEAQ. Written as DNA, the CDR3 is TGTGCCAGCAGCTTAGCGGACGGAGGGTACGAGCAGTACTTC. Translated: CASSLADGGYEQYF.

The rearrangement uses TRBV12-3 or TRBV12-4 and TRBJ1-3, with unresolved D. The CDR3 spans 13 residues. V shed 5 bases and J shed 4 bases, with 9 bases lying between them. CDR3 nucleotide sequence: TGTGCCAGCAGTCCATCCGCGGGAAACACCATATATTTT. Translating gives CASSPSAGNTIYF.

This chain uses TRBV9 with TRBJ1-3, with 8 positions matching TRBD1. Germline V gene lookup returns CDR1 SGDLS and CDR2 YYNGEE. The V and J ends lost 0 bases and 3 bases, in that order; junction bases with no gene match: 11. The CDR3 is 18 amino acids. DNA of the CDR3: TGTGCCAGCAGCGTAGGTCTTCCGGACAGGGTTGTTGGAAACACCATATATTTT. Its translation: CASSVGLPDRVVGNTIYF. Based on the CDR3 plus reference TRBV9 and TRBJ1-3, the full variable domain is DSGVTQTPKHLITATGQRVTLRCSPRSGDLSVYWYQQSLDQGLQFLIQYYNGEERAKGNILERFSAQQFPDLHSELNLSSLELGDSALYFCASSVGLPDRVVGNTIYFGEGSWLTVV.

J is TRBJ2-3 and V is TRBV25-1; 10 nucleotides match TRBD2. The length of the CDR3 is 14 residues. The trim removed 7 bases at V and 9 bases at J, leaving 10 bases unmatched. The germline CDR1 and CDR2 sequences are MGHDK and SYGVNS. The CDR3 coding sequence is TGTGCCAGCACCGCAGCGGGAGGGCCGGGGACGCAGTATTTT. Translating it yields CASTAAGGPGTQYF.

The chain joins TRBV7-2 to TRBJ1-5; D gene unclear. CDR1 and CDR2 (germline): SGHTA, FQGNSA. The V end was cut by 5 bases, the J end by 2 bases, with 10 bases between. This CDR3 has 14 residues. Written as DNA, the CDR3 is TGTGCCAGCAGCCAAAGTATAGGCAATCAGCCCCAGCATTTT. Its translation: CASSQSIGNQPQHF.

The chain joins TRBV11-3 to TRBJ1-2; 9 bases agree with TRBD1. The J segment lost 7 bases and the V segment lost 1 base, leaving 10 bases of the junction unmatched. CDR3 length: 16 amino acids. From germline, CDR1 is SGHNT and CDR2 YENEEA. CDR3 sequence: CASSLGRDRVFGGYTF. The CDR3 region has the DNA TGTGCCAGCAGCTTAGGCCGGGACAGGGTTTTCGGTGGCTACACCTTC. The full variable domain, rest sourced from reference TRBV11-3 and TRBJ1-2, is EAGVVQSPRYKIIEKKQPVAFWCNPISGHNTLYWYLQNLGQGPELLIRYENEEAVDDSQLPKDRFSAERLKGVDSTLKIQPAELGDSAVYLCASSLGRDRVFGGYTFGSGTRLTVV.

The CDR3 region has the DNA TGTGCCAGCAGCCCTGGGACAGGGGCGGGTACGCAGTATTTT. Translating it yields CASSPGTGAGTQYF. The chain joins TRBV7-3 to TRBJ2-3, with 10 positions matching TRBD1. This CDR3 is built from 14 residues. V gave up 5 bases and J gave up 8 bases; unmatched junction bases: 7. From germline, CDR1 is SGHTA and CDR2 FQGTGA.

The gene calls are TRBV3-1 (or the pseudogene TRBV3-2) and TRBJ2-1, with 12 nucleotides matching TRBD2. CDR1 LGHDT and CDR2 YNNKEL come from the germline V gene (reference sequence). With V trimmed by 0 bases and J by 7 bases, 7 bases remained unmatched. This CDR3 has 17 residues. The CDR3 nucleotides are TGTGCCAGCAGCCAAGAAATTCTAGCGGGAGGGGGGAATGAGCAGTTCTTC. Translating it yields CASSQEILAGGGNEQFF.

This rearrangement joins TRBV27 to TRBJ1-1, with a weak D call TRBD1 (5 bases). The CDR3 covers 12 residues. V was shortened by 2 bases and J by 10 bases, with 11 bases between the two germline ends. CDR1 is MNHEY and CDR2 is SMNVEV in the germline V gene (reference sequence). The CDR3 is CASSLPQGRAFF. The DNA for the CDR3 is TGTGCCAGCAGTTTACCGCAGGGTCGAGCTTTCTTT.

This clone was found once. The chain uses TRBV4-3 and TRBJ2-3; 10 bases fit TRBD1. The V and J ends lost 3 bases and 2 bases, in that order; junction bases with no gene match: 8. The CDR3 contains 17 residues. The V gene's germline CDR1 is LGHNA and CDR2 YSLEER. The CDR3 is CASSQGGTGAATDTQYF. DNA for the CDR3: TGCGCCAGCAGCCAGGGAGGGACAGGGGCAGCCACAGATACGCAGTATTTT.

This chain connects TRBV7-9 to TRBJ1-1; TRBD1 matches 7 bases. With 5 bases clipped from V and 4 bases from J, the junction kept 4 bases outside the gene matches. This CDR3 is built from 13 residues. Germline CDR1 SEHNR, CDR2 FQNEAQ (reference sequence). The CDR3 DNA reads as TGTGCCAGCAGCCCACAGGGGAGCACTGAAGCTTTCTTT. Translating it yields CASSPQGSTEAFF.